The source of this TCR beta chain is a study of T-cell memory formation after mild COVID-19. General study findings and limits: The pre-infection memory compartment contained some responding clones, suggesting cross-reactive memory joined.

Germline V lookup: CDR1 SEHNR, CDR2 FQNEAQ (reference sequence). The CDR3 is 13 residues long. Between the trimmed V and J ends, which lost 5 bases and 3 bases, there was a span of 8 bases. 5'RACE with constant-segment primers yielded barcoded, UMI-tagged TCR alpha and TCR beta cDNA libraries. Each CDR3 protein is one row after TCRdb ran MiXCR on the 5' RACE reads. The sample yields around 370,000 distinct CDR3 sequences, 20% to 25% seen once. This clonotype was seen a few times. Its antigen is unknown. This clonotype was sampled from an adult woman who had mild COVID-19 (a few samples of this study predate the infection). Cell type and time point are not known. The J gene is TRBJ2-1, the V gene TRBV7-9; D uncertain. Source material: PBMCs or a T cell subset sorted from them (not recorded which). This CDR3 reads CASSRAVYNEQFF. In DNA, the CDR3 is TGTGCCAGCAGCCGGGCGGTCTACAATGAGCAGTTCTTC.